This T cell receptor (beta chain) was retrieved from a study of T-cell memory formation after mild COVID-19. TCRdb reprocessed the 5' RACE reads with MiXCR, giving one entry per CDR3 protein. The repertoire holds 75,000 to 90,000 distinct CDR3 sequences, with around 14% as singletons. Germline CDR1 and CDR2: SGHRS and YFSETQ. Between the trimmed V and J ends, which lost 5 bases and 5 bases, there was a span of 12 bases. There are 13 residues in the CDR3. The chain has TRBV5-1 and TRBJ2-3; D not resolved. Source material: PBMCs or a T cell subset sorted from them (not recorded which). This clonotype was sampled from an adult woman who had mild COVID-19 (a few samples of this study predate the infection). Cell type and time point are not known. The CDR3 bases are TGCGCCAGCAGGGACCTCCCGGGAGATACGCAGTATTTT. As protein: CASRDLPGDTQYF.